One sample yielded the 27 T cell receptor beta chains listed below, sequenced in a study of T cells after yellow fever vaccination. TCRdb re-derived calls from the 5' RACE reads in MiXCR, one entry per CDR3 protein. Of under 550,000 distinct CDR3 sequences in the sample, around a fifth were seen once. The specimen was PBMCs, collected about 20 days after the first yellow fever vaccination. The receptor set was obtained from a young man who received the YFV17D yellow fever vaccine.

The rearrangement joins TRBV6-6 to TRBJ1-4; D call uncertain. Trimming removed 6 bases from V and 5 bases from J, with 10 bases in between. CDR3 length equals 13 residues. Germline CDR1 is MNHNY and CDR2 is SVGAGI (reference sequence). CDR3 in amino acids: CASSYIQNEKLFF. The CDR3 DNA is TGTGCCAGCAGCTACATACAAAATGAAAAACTGTTTTTT.

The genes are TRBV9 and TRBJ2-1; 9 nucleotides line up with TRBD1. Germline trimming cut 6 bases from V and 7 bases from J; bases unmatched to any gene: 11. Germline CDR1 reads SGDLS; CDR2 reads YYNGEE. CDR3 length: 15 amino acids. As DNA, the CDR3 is TGTGCCAGCACCGTTGACGGGACAGGGTATAATGAGCAGTTCTTC. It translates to CASTVDGTGYNEQFF.

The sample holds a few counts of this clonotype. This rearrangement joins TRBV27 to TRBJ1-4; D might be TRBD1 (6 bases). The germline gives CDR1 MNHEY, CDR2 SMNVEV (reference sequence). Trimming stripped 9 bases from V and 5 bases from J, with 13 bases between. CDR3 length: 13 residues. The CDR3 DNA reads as TGTGCCAGTTGGGGTCAGGGGAATGAAAAACTGTTTTTT. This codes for CASWGQGNEKLFF.

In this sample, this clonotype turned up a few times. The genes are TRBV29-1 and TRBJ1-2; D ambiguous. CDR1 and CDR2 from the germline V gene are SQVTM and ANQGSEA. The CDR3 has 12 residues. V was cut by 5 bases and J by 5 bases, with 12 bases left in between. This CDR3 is CSVINPLYGYTF. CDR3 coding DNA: TGCAGCGTTATCAACCCCTTGTATGGCTACACCTTC.

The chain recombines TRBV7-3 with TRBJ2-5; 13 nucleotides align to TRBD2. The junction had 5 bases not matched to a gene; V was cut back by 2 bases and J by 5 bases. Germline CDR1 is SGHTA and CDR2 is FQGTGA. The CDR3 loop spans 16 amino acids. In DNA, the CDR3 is TGTGCCAGCAGCTTATCGGGACTAGCGGGGAAGGAGACCCAGTACTTC. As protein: CASSLSGLAGKETQYF. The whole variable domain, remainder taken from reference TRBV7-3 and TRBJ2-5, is GAGVSQTPSNKVTEKGKYVELRCDPISGHTALYWYRQSLGQGPEFLIYFQGTGAADDSGLPNDRFFAVRPEGSVSTLKIQRTERGDSAVYLCASSLSGLAGKETQYFGPGTRLLVL.

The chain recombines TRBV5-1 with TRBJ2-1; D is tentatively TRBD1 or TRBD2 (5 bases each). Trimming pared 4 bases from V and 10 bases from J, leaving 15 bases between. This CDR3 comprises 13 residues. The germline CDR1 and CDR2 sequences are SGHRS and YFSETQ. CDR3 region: CASSLGPLGEQFF. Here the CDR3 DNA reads TGCGCCAGCAGCCTGGGACCCCTGGGGGAGCAGTTCTTC.

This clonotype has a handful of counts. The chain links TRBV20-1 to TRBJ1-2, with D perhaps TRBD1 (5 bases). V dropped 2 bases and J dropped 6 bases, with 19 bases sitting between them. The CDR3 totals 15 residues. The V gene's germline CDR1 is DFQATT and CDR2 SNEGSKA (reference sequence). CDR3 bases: TGCAGTGCTAGATCCCACCTCGGGGGGAGGGATGGCTACACCTTC. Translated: CSARSHLGGRDGYTF.

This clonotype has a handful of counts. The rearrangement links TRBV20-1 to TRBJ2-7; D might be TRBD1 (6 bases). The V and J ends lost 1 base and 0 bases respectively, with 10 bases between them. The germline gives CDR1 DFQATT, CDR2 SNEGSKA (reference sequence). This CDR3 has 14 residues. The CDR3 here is CSARGGRNSYEQYV. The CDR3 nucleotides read TGCAGTGCTAGAGGGGGGCGGAACTCCTACGAGCAGTACGTC.

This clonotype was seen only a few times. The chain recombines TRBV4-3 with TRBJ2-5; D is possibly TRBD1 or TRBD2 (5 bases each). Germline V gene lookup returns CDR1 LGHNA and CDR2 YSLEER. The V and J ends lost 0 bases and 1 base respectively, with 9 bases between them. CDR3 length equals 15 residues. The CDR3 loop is CASSQESGPQETQYF. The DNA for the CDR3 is TGCGCCAGCAGCCAAGAGTCGGGGCCCCAAGAGACCCAGTACTTC.

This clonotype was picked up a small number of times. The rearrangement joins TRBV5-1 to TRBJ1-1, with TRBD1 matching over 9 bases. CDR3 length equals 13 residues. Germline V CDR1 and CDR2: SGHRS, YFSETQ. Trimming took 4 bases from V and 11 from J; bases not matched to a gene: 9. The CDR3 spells CASSEPGTGMAFF. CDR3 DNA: TGCGCCAGCAGCGAACCCGGGACAGGGATGGCTTTCTTT.

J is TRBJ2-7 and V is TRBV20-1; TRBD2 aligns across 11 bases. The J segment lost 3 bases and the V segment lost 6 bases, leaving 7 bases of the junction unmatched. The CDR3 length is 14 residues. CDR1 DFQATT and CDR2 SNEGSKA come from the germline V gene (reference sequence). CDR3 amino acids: CSAASGGTYYEQYV. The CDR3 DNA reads TGCAGTGCCGCTAGCGGGGGGACCTACTACGAGCAGTACGTC.

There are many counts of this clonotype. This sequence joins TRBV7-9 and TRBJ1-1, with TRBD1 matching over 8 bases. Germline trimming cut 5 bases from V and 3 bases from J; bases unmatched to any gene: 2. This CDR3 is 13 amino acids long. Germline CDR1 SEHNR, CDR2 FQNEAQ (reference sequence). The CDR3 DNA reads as TGTGCCAGCAGCGTACAGGGGGACACTGAAGCTTTCTTT. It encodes CASSVQGDTEAFF.

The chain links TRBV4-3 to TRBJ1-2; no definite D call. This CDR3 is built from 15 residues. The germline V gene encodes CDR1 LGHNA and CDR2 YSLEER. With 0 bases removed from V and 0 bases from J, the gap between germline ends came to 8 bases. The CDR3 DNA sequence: TGCGCCAGCAGCCAAGATCCCACCCCTAACTATGGCTACACCTTC. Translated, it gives CASSQDPTPNYGYTF.

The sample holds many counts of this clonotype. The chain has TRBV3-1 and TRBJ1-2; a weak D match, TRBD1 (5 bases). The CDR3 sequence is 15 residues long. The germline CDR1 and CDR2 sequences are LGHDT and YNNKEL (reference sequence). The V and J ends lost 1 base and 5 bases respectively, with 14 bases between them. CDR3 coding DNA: TGTGCCAGCAGCCAAGGCCGGGGGGTGGAGTATGGCTACACCTTC. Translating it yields CASSQGRGVEYGYTF.

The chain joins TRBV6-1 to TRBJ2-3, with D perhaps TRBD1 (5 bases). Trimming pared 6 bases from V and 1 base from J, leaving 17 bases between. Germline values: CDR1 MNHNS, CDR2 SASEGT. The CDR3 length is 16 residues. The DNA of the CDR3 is TGTGCCAGCAGCGAGAATCACAGGATGGGCACAGATACGCAGTATTTT. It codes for CASSENHRMGTDTQYF.

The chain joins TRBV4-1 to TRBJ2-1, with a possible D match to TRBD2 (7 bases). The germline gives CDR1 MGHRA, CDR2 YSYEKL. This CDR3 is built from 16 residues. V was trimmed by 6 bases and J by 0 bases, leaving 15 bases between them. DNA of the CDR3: TGCGCCAGCAGACCGGCGGGGGCGAGCTCCTACAATGAGCAGTTCTTC. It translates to CASRPAGASSYNEQFF.

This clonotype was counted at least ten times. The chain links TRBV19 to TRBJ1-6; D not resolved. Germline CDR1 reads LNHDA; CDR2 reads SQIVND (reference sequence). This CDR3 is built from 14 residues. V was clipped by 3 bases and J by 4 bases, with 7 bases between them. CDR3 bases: TGTGCCAGTAGTATTCGCCCGTATAATTCACCCCTCCACTTT. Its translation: CASSIRPYNSPLHF.

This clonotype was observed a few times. The CDR3 spells CASSPHLVYEQYV. CDR3 coding DNA: TGTGCCAGCAGCCCCCATTTAGTCTACGAGCAGTACGTC. The chain carries TRBV11-2 and TRBJ2-7; D is undetermined. The CDR3 contains 13 residues. Germline loops: CDR1 SGHAT, CDR2 FQNNGV. Trimming left V 5 bases short and J 3 bases short, with 11 bases between.

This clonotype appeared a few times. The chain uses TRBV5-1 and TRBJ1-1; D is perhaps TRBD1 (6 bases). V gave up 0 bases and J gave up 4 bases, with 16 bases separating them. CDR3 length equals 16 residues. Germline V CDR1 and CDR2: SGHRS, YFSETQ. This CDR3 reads CASSLEPGDVGTEAFF. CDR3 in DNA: TGCGCCAGCAGCTTGGAGCCAGGGGACGTGGGCACTGAAGCTTTCTTT. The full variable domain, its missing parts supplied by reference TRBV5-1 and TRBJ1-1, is KAGVTQTPRYLIKTRGQQVTLSCSPISGHRSVSWYQQTPGQGLQFLFEYFSETQRNKGNFPGRFSGRQFSNSRSEMNVSTLELGDSALYLCASSLEPGDVGTEAFFGQGTRLTVV.

This CDR3 is CASSQQARNSPLHF. CDR3 in DNA: TGTGCCAGCAGTCAACAGGCGAGGAATTCACCCCTCCACTTT. The rearrangement joins TRBV12-3 or TRBV12-4 to TRBJ1-6, with a possible D match to TRBD1 (5 bases). Trimming pared 5 bases from V and 7 bases from J, leaving 12 bases between. The CDR3 extends over 14 amino acids.

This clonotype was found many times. In DNA form, the CDR3 reads TGTGCCAGCAGCTTTCCAGGGGTAGCCAAAAACATTCAGTACTTC. Residues: CASSFPGVAKNIQYF. The chain uses TRBV5-5 and TRBJ2-4, with a tentative D call TRBD1 (6 bases). The germline V gene has CDR1 SGHKS and CDR2 YYEKEE (reference sequence). V gave up 2 bases and J gave up 0 bases, with 9 bases separating them. This CDR3 has 15 amino acids. Full variable domain (remainder filled in from reference TRBV5-5 and TRBJ2-4): DAGVTQSPTHLIKTRGQQVTLRCSPISGHKSVSWYQQVLGQGPQFIFQYYEKEERGRGNFPDRFSARQFPNYSSELNVNALLLGDSALYLCASSFPGVAKNIQYFGAGTRLSVL.

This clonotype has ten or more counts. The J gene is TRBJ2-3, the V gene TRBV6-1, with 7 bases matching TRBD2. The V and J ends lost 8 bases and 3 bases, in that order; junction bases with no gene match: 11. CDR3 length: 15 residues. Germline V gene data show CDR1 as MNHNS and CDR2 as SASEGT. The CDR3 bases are TGTGCCAGCTGGGGAGGGCGGGGATCGACAGATACGCAGTATTTT. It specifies CASWGGRGSTDTQYF.

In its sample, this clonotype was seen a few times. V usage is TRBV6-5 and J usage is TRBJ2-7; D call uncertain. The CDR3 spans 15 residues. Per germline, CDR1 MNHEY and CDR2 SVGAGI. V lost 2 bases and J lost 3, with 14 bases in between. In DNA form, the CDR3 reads TGTGCCAGCAGTTACCGCGTCTTACGTATCTACGAGCAGTACTTC. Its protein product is CASSYRVLRIYEQYF.

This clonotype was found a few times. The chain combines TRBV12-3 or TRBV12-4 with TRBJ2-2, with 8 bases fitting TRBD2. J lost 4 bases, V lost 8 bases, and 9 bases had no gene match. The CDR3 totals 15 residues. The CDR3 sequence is CASGSPGGRTGELFF. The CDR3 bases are TGTGCCAGCGGGTCCCCGGGGGGGCGCACCGGGGAGCTGTTTTTT.

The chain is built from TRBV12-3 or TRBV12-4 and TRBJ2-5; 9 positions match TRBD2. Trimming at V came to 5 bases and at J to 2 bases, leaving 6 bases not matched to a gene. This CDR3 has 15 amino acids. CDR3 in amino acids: CASSPLAGGQETQYF. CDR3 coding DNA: TGTGCCAGCAGTCCTCTCGCGGGGGGGCAAGAGACCCAGTACTTC.

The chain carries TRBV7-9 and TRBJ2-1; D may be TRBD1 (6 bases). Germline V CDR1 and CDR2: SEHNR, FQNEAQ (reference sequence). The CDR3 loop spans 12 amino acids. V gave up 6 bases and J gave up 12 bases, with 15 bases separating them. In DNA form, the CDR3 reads TGTGCCAGCAGTCGTCAGGGACACGGGCAGTTCTTC. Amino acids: CASSRQGHGQFF.

The CDR3 region is CASSVEGANTEAFF. As DNA, the CDR3 is TGTGCCAGCAGTGTCGAGGGGGCGAACACTGAAGCTTTCTTT. This chain connects TRBV2 to TRBJ1-1; the match to TRBD1 covers 7 bases. From germline, CDR1 is SNHLY and CDR2 FYNNEI. The V segment lost 4 bases and the J segment 1 base; nucleotides outside the gene matches: 3. The CDR3 is 14 amino acids.